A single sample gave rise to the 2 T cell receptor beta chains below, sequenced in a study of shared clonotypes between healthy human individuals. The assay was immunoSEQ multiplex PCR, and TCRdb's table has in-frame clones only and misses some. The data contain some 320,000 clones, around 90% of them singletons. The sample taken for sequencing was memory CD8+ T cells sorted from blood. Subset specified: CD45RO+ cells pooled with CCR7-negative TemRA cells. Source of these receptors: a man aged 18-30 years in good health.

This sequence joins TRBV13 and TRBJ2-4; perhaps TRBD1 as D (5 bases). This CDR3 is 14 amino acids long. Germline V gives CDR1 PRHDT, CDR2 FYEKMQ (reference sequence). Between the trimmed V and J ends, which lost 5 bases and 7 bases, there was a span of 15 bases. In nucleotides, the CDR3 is TGTGCCAGCAGCCAAGGACACGGCGAGAACATTCAGTACTTC. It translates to CASSQGHGENIQYF.

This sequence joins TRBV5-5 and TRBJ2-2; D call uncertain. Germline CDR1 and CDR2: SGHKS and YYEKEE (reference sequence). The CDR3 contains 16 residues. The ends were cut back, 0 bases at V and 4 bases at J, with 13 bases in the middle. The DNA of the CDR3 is TGTGCCAGCAGCTTGGAGCGAGCCAGCCTCACCGGGGAGCTGTTTTTT. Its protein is CASSLERASLTGELFF.